There are a few counts of the clone carrying this T cell receptor beta chain. This record belongs to a study of CD8+CD57+ T cells in acquired aplastic anemia. CDR3 length: 11 residues. Germline CDR1 is DFQATT and CDR2 is SNEGSKA (reference sequence). Trimming at V came to 3 bases and at J to 7 bases, leaving 0 bases not matched to a gene. Genomic DNA acted as the template from which TCR beta VDJ combination and CDR3 sequence profiling were carried out. Each CDR3 protein is one row after TCRdb ran MiXCR on the reads. The sample has 150,000 to 200,000 distinct CDR3 sequences; around three fifths are singletons.

This sequence originates from a human donor with severe aplastic anemia or a healthy control (not recorded which). The sample comprised sorted CD4+, CD8+, or CD8+CD57+ T cells (not recorded which) from PBMCs. This chain links TRBV20-1 with TRBJ1-2, with 9 bases fitting TRBD1. The CDR3 DNA reads TGCAGTGCTAGGACAGGGGGTGGCTACACCTTC. Protein product: CSARTGGGYTF.